This T cell receptor beta chain is drawn from a study of T cells in Graves' hyperthyroidism and ophthalmopathy. Study-wide context: Peripheral blood was acquired at first diagnosis, ahead of any therapy whatsoever. Study-level points and caveats: In the analysis, a 13 V-J model separated ophthalmopathy from stable hyperthyroidism.

There were TCR beta CDR3 regions amplified from RNA transcripts. An initial round of RT-PCR targeting the TCR CDR3 relied on the HTBI primer set. TCRdb recomputed calls from the multiplex PCR reads with MiXCR, one row per CDR3 protein. The sample consists of around 570,000 distinct CDR3 sequences, 15% to 20% of them appearing once. Germline lookup yields CDR1 GTSNPN and CDR2 SVGIG (reference sequence). The CDR3 spans 14 residues. J was trimmed by 7 bases and V by 0 bases; bases with no gene match: 6. This clonotype was counted a few times. The antigen remains unidentified. The sequenced material came from blood. V gene TRBV30 combines with J gene TRBJ1-2, with 9 bases fitting TRBD1. The clonotype comes from a man aged 35 to 55 with Graves' ophthalmopathy. The CDR3: CAWSVNRGRGGYTF. The CDR3 DNA reads TGTGCCTGGAGTGTAAACAGGGGGCGAGGTGGCTACACCTTC.